This T cell receptor beta chain was profiled in a study of regulatory T cells in long-lasting Graves disease. Across the study: Antithyroid drug use was under 3 months in newly diagnosed Graves' patients.

This clonotype has ten or more counts. TCR beta libraries were built with iRepertoire HTBI primers and Arm-PCR of CDR3 regions. Each CDR3 protein is one row after TCRdb ran MiXCR on the multiplex PCR reads. The sample carries about 500,000 distinct CDR3 sequences, around 12% recorded once. As for time point: newly diagnosed GD, antithyroid drugs for less than 3 months. Making the TCR library involved RNA that had been extracted from PBMCs. The sample was also reused in another study, on T cells in Graves' hyperthyroidism and ophthalmopathy. That study adds: A first-round RT-PCR of the TCR CDR3 used the HTBI primer set.

The sequence derives from a woman aged 25 to 39 with Graves disease. The sequenced sample was peripheral blood mononuclear cells (PBMCs), obtained at new diagnosis, from a patient treated with antithyroid drugs.

The CDR3 DNA is TGTGCCAGCAGCTTAGGGGACTACGGTCCGTCAGATACGCAGTATTTT. This gives the protein CASSLGDYGPSDTQYF. The V and J genes are TRBV7-8 and TRBJ2-3; 7 bases agree with TRBD2. CDR3 length: 16 residues. V trimming: 1 base; J trimming: 4 bases; junction bases outside the gene matches: 8. Germline V gives CDR1 SGHVS, CDR2 FQNEAQ. Full variable domain (missing parts from reference TRBV7-8 and TRBJ2-3): GAGVSQSPRYKVAKRGQDVALRCDPISGHVSLFWYQQALGQGPEFLTYFQNEAQLDKSGLPSDRFFAERPEGSVSTLKIQRTQQEDSAVYLCASSLGDYGPSDTQYFGPGTRLTVL.